Included here is one T cell receptor (beta chain) sequence, with context. The CDR3 extends over 13 amino acids. V gave up 7 bases and J gave up 5 bases, with 12 bases separating them. Germline V gene data show CDR1 as ENHRY and CDR2 as SYGVKD. These data come from a study of blood T cell repertoires in COVID-19. In the original processing: Amplification of reference gene primers provided the estimated nucleated cell counts. The protocol was immunoSEQ multiplex PCR, while the TCRdb copy is restricted to in-frame clones and leaves out a portion. The V and J calls and clone size come from that table; D and trimming were worked out from the DNA. The table records 130,000 to 150,000 clones, roughly 84% of them present only once. The age range of participants was about 18 to 89 years, with residence in under 25 US areas. Assignment of participants to cohorts was predicated upon participant-reported clinical history. Exposed participants came across a COVID-19 case within 2 weeks before study entry.

The gene calls are TRBV10-3 and TRBJ2-1; D may be TRBD1 (5 bases). Input material: PBMCs or T cells enriched from blood (not recorded which). The TCR originated in a woman aged 45-65 years who had been exposed to COVID-19. Here the CDR3 reads CAIKGSPNNEQFF. In DNA form, the CDR3 reads TGTGCCATCAAGGGGTCGCCTAACAATGAGCAGTTCTTC.